This T cell receptor beta chain was captured in a study of blood T cell repertoires in COVID-19. Study details: Nucleic acid was either cDNA or gDNA, and it came from T cells, B-cell-depleted T cells, or PBMCs.

Methods used by the authors: Amplification of reference gene primers was used by the study to estimate nucleated cell counts. TCRdb keeps only in-frame clones here, not all; method: immunoSEQ multiplex PCR. The DNA gave D and trimming, while V, J and clone size come from that table. The repertoire holds fewer than 200,000 clones, with over 80% as singletons. In germline, CDR1 is KGHSH, CDR2 LQKENI. The V and J ends lost 1 base and 1 base, in that order; junction bases with no gene match: 5. CDR3 length equals 16 residues. The sequence derives from a woman aged 65 to 85 with acute or convalescent COVID-19. Specimen: peripheral blood. The chain carries TRBV18 and TRBJ1-1, with 8 bases aligning to TRBD1. The CDR3 DNA reads TGTGCCAGCTCACCACTAACCGGGACAGGGAACACTGAAGCTTTCTTT. This sequence encodes CASSPLTGTGNTEAFF.